Listed below are T cell receptor beta chains from one sample, sequenced in a study of T cells in pancreatic ductal adenocarcinoma. TCRdb's table, derived via immunoSEQ multiplex PCR, lists solely in-frame clones and lacks some. The sample carries over 15,000 clones, around 91% recorded once. The sequenced material came from PBMCs. These TCRs come from a human donor with pancreatic ductal adenocarcinoma. CDR3s include the opening cysteine and the closing phenylalanine or tryptophan. Each record gives: D gene, clone size, J gene, V gene, CDR3 DNA, CDR3 protein. The D gene is left open where the match is weak. Size values are once, few and many counts, or a class for expanded clones, and some rows have none.

>TRBD1|.|TRBJ2-5|TRBV11-2
TGTGCCAGCAGCTTAAAGGGACAGCTCTCGCTGCAAGAGACCCAGTACTTC
CASSLKGQLSLQETQYF
>.|.|TRBJ2-3|TRBV18
TGTGCCAGCTCACCCCCGACGGGGGCGCAGTATTTT
CASSPPTGAQYF
>TRBD1|once|TRBJ2-1|TRBV9
TGTGCCAGCAGCGTAGCTGGACAGGGAACGGGTAATGAGCAGTTCTTC
CASSVAGQGTGNEQFF
>.|.|TRBJ1-5|TRBV4-2
TGTGCCAGCAGCCCGGCTGCAGATAGCAATCAGCCCCAGCATTTT
CASSPAADSNQPQHF
>.|.|TRBJ1-1|TRBV5-1
TGCGCCAGCAGCCCCCAAAGCTTGAACACTGAAGCTTTCTTT
CASSPQSLNTEAFF
>TRBD2|.|TRBJ2-3|TRBV19
TGTGCCAGTAGTCCGGGGGGGCCATATAGCACAGATACGCAGTATTTT
CASSPGGPYSTDTQYF
>TRBD2|few|TRBJ2-3|TRBV28
TGTGCCAGCACCCTTACCGCCCTGGGGGGGCTAGCGGGGGGAGGAGATACGCAGTATTTT
CASTLTALGGLAGGGDTQYF
>TRBD2|.|TRBJ2-2|TRBV7-9
TGTGCCAGCAGACCTAAGGGACTACTAGGTACCGGGGAGCTGTTTTTT
CASRPKGLLGTGELFF
>.|.|TRBJ2-5|TRBV7-2
TGTGCCAGCAGCTACGAGTACAGGGAGCAAGAGACCCAGTACTTC
CASSYEYREQETQYF
>TRBD1|.|TRBJ1-2|TRBV9
TGTGCCAGCAGCGTAGTTGGACCGGGACAGGGGGCTAGCTATGGCTACACCTTC
CASSVVGPGQGASYGYTF
>TRBD1|once|TRBJ2-7|TRBV19
TGTGCCAGTAGTCCAAGTGGCCCAGGGACAGGGGAGCACGAGCAGTACTTC
CASSPSGPGTGEHEQYF
>.|.|TRBJ1-6|TRBV19
TGTGCCGCCAGTGGCCGGGGGGCGCGTAATTCACCCCTCCACTTT
CAASGRGARNSPLHF
>TRBD2|.|TRBJ2-7|TRBV5-1
TGCGCCAGCAGTCGGTCTAGCGGGGCCGACGAGCAGTACTTC
CASSRSSGADEQYF
>TRBD1|.|TRBJ1-1|TRBV4-3
TGCGCCAGCAGCCTCGGGACAGAGACCATGAACACTGAAGCTTTCTTT
CASSLGTETMNTEAFF
>TRBD1|.|TRBJ1-1|TRBV10-3
TGTGCCATCAGCTCGGGACAGATGAACACTGAAGCTTTCTTT
CAISSGQMNTEAFF
>.|.|TRBJ1-2|TRBV10-3
TGTGCCGTTGGGGCAGGGGCGAAAAACTATGGCTACACCTTC
CAVGAGAKNYGYTF
>.|.|TRBJ2-5|TRBV6-6
TGTGCCAGCAGTTACGGCAGGGGGGAAGAGACCCAGTACTTC
CASSYGRGEETQYF
>.|once|TRBJ2-5|TRBV19
.
CASSSGTGTVETQYF
>TRBD1|.|TRBJ2-1|TRBV27
TGTGCCAGCAGTTTCGGGGGACAGGGCAATGAGCAGTTCTTC
CASSFGGQGNEQFF
>TRBD1|.|TRBJ1-2|TRBV30
TGTGCCTGGTACCGGGACAGGGCCGCGAACTATGGCTACACCTTC
CAWYRDRAANYGYTF
>TRBD1|.|TRBJ1-1|TRBV7-3
TGTGCCAGCAGCCCCGGGACAGTCTCTATGAACACTGAAGCTTTCTTT
CASSPGTVSMNTEAFF
>.|few|TRBJ1-1|TRBV4-2
TGTGCCAGCAGCCCTCTTTTTATGGGCGACATGAACACTGAAGCTTTCTTT
CASSPLFMGDMNTEAFF
>TRBD1|.|TRBJ2-3|TRBV15
TGTGCCACCAGCAGAGCACCGGGACAGGGGGTTGGAGATACGCAGTATTTT
CATSRAPGQGVGDTQYF
>.|.|TRBJ2-7|TRBV7-2
TGTGCCAGCAGCTTAGGAGGGGTCTACGAGCAGTACTTC
CASSLGGVYEQYF
>.|few|TRBJ2-1|TRBV14
TGTGCCAGCAGCCGCGTCGATATCCGGGAATACAATGAGCAGTTCTTC
CASSRVDIREYNEQFF
>TRBD1|.|TRBJ1-1|TRBV4-3
TGCGCCAGCAGCCGGGACAGGAACACTGAAGCTTTCTTT
CASSRDRNTEAFF
>.|.|TRBJ2-7|TRBV5-6
TGTGCCAGCAGCTTGGCCTTTGGCGAGTGGAATTTAAACGAGCAGTACTTC
CASSLAFGEWNLNEQYF
>.|.|TRBJ1-6|TRBV4-1
TGCGCCAGCAGCCAGATATCACACGCGGGGAATAATTCACCCCTCCACTTT
CASSQISHAGNNSPLHF
>TRBD2|.|TRBJ2-1|TRBV6-5
TGTGCCAGCAGTTATTTCGGGGGGATAAATGAGCAGTTCTTC
CASSYFGGINEQFF
>TRBD1|.|TRBJ2-5|TRBV14
TGTGCCAGCAGCCAAGTGACAGGGGGCGCGGAGACCCAGTACTTC
CASSQVTGGAETQYF
>TRBD1|.|TRBJ1-1|TRBV30
TGTGCCTGGAGTGCGACAGGGGGCGCGAGGGTCGGGTCTTTCTTT
CAWSATGGARVGSFF
>.|.|TRBJ1-1|TRBV10-2
TGCGCCAGCAGTGAGGCAAAGGGGGGGCGGAACACTGAAGCTTTCTTT
CASSEAKGGRNTEAFF
>.|.|TRBJ2-5|TRBV19
TGTGCCAGTAGTACCCCAGGGGCCCAGTACTTC
CASSTPGAQYF
>.|.|TRBJ2-3|TRBV9
TGTGCCAGCAGCGAGACGACAAGGGGCAGGGGACATACGCAGTATTTT
CASSETTRGRGHTQYF
>.|.|TRBJ1-2|TRBV27
TGTGCCAGCATGGGGACACCTAACTATGGCTACACCTTC
CASMGTPNYGYTF
>TRBD1|.|TRBJ1-2|TRBV7-3
TGTGCCAGCAGCTTAGGGACAGGGATCAACTATGGCTACACCTTC
CASSLGTGINYGYTF
>.|.|TRBJ2-7|TRBV14
TGTGCCAGCAGCCTTATAATGGGACGGGGCTACGAGCAGTACTTC
CASSLIMGRGYEQYF
>TRBD1|once|TRBJ1-3|TRBV5-5
TGTGCCAGCAGCTTGGCCAGTCAGGGGGCGGGAAACACCATATATTTT
CASSLASQGAGNTIYF
>TRBD1|.|TRBJ1-6|TRBV9
TGTGCCAGCAGCGTGACCGGGACAGGGGGCCTACCCCCCCTCCACTTT
CASSVTGTGGLPPLHF
>.|.|TRBJ2-2|TRBV7-2
TGTGCCAGCAGCTTTCAGTCAGGGATCACCGGGGAGCTGTTTTTT
CASSFQSGITGELFF
>TRBD2|.|TRBJ2-3|TRBV5-4
TGTGCCAGCAGCTTGTGGGCAGCGGGGGGGCTGTTTGGTACGCAGTATTTT
CASSLWAAGGLFGTQYF
>TRBD2|few|TRBJ2-7|TRBV5-1
TGCGCCAGCAGCTTGCAGGGAGGGCCAGAAGAGCAGTACTTC
CASSLQGGPEEQYF
>TRBD1|.|TRBJ2-5|TRBV7-2
TGTGCCAGCAGCTTACTCCGGGACAGGGGGGCTCGAGAGACCCAGTACTTC
CASSLLRDRGARETQYF
>TRBD2|once|TRBJ2-7|TRBV9
TGTGCCAGCAGTCAACCGGGACTAGCGAGCGAGCAGTACTTC
CASSQPGLASEQYF
>.|.|TRBJ2-7|TRBV27
TGTGCCAGCAGTTTATTTGGCAGGGGGGTCAGCTACGAGCAGTACTTC
CASSLFGRGVSYEQYF
>TRBD1|once|TRBJ1-5|TRBV19
TGTGCCAGTAGTATTCAGGGGGCGCGCAATCAGCCCCAGCATTTT
CASSIQGARNQPQHF
>.|.|TRBJ2-1|TRBV2
TGTGCCAGCAGTGATTCGGGAGACGCCTACAATGAGCAGTTCTTC
CASSDSGDAYNEQFF
>.|.|TRBJ2-3|TRBV29-1
TGCAGCGTCCAGGAAGGAATAGATACGCAGTATTTT
CSVQEGIDTQYF
>.|.|TRBJ2-5|TRBV5-8
TGTGCCAGCGCGACCGACAGCCAAGAGACCCAGTACTTC
CASATDSQETQYF